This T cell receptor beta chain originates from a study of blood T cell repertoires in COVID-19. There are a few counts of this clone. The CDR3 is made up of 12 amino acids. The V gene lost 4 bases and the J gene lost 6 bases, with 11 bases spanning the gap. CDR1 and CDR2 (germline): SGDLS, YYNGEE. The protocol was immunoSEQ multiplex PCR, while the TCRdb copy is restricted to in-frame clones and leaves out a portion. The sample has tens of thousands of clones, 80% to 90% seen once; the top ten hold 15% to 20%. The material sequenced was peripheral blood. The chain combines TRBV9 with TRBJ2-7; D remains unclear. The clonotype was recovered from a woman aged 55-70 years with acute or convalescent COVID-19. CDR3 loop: CASSRDVGEQYF. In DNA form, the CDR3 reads TGTGCCAGCAGCCGCGATGTTGGCGAGCAGTACTTC. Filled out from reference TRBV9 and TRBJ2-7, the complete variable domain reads DSGVTQTPKHLITATGQRVTLRCSPRSGDLSVYWYQQSLDQGLQFLIQYYNGEERAKGNILERFSAQQFPDLHSELNLSSLELGDSALYFCASSRDVGEQYFGPGTRLTVT.